Included here is one T cell receptor beta chain sequence, with context. The data stem from a study of cytomegalovirus exposure and HLA in healthy donors. Trimming pared 8 bases from V and 5 bases from J, leaving 12 bases between. The CDR3 runs 12 residues. Per the germline V gene, CDR1 is MDHEN and CDR2 is SYDVKM. PCR involved 60 Vbeta and 13 Jbeta primers. Sequencing was performed with immunoSEQ multiplex PCR; in TCRdb, only in-frame clones are kept and a portion is missing. Of some 51,000 clones in the sample, 65% to 80% were seen once. The J gene is TRBJ1-2, the V gene TRBV28, with a possible D match to TRBD1 (6 bases). The sequence was collected from a female donor in good health and CMV-seronegative. The sequenced sample consisted of PBMCs. This chain's CDR3 is CASQTGSYGYTF. The CDR3 DNA reads TGTGCCAGCCAGACAGGCAGTTATGGCTACACCTTC.